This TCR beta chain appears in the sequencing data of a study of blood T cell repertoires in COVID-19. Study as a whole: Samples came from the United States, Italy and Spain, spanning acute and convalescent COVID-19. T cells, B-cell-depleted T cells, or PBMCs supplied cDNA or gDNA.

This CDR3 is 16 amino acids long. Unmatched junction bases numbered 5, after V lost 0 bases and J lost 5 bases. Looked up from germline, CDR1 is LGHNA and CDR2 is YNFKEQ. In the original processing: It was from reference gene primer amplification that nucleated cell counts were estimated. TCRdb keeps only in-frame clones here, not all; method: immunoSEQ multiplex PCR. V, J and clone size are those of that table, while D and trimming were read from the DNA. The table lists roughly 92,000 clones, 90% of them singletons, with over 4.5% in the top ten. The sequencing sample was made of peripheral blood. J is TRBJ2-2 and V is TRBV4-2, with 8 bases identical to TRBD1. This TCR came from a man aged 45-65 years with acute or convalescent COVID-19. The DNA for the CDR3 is TGTGCCAGCAGCCAAGAAACAGGGGGGCGAACCGGGGAGCTGTTTTTT. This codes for CASSQETGGRTGELFF.